These 15 T cell receptor beta chains share one sample of origin, sequenced in a study of cytomegalovirus exposure and HLA in healthy donors. Primers: 60 Vbeta forward and 13 Jbeta reverse. TCRdb's copy holds only in-frame clones and misses some; the assay was immunoSEQ multiplex PCR. The sample contains around 210,000 clones, around four fifths of which appear only once. Sequences were obtained from PBMCs. These receptors came from a middle-aged man in good health and CMV-seronegative.

The gene calls are TRBV18 and TRBJ1-2; 8 bases agree with TRBD1. V lost 5 bases, J lost 6 bases, and 8 bases stayed unmatched. Germline V gives CDR1 KGHSH, CDR2 LQKENI. This CDR3 spans 14 amino acids. CDR3 coding DNA: TGTGCCAGCTCATCCCAGGGGGCGCCGGATGGCTACACCTTC. Protein product: CASSSQGAPDGYTF.

In its sample, this clone was seen once. V usage is TRBV4-1 and J usage is TRBJ2-7, with TRBD2 as a possible D gene (5 bases). Trimming took off 0 bases at V and 7 bases at J, with 19 bases between the two ends. This CDR3 region has 16 residues. The V gene's germline CDR1 is MGHRA and CDR2 YSYEKL. The CDR3 spells CASSQDVGGSPGEQYF. The CDR3 coding sequence is TGCGCCAGCAGCCAAGATGTAGGTGGGAGCCCGGGTGAGCAGTACTTC.

The chain carries TRBV19 and TRBJ1-2, with 10 bases lining up with TRBD1. V gave up 10 bases and J gave up 8 bases; unmatched junction bases: 13. CDR1 and CDR2 (germline): LNHDA, SQIVND (reference sequence). This CDR3 spans 14 amino acids. CDR3: CATTVGTGVEGYTF. DNA of the CDR3: TGTGCCACCACGGTAGGGACAGGGGTGGAAGGCTACACCTTC.

The chain joins TRBV5-6 to TRBJ1-1, with D tentatively TRBD1 (6 bases). V was shortened by 2 bases and J by 0 bases, with 11 bases between the two germline ends. There are 15 residues in the CDR3. Germline V lookup: CDR1 SGHDT, CDR2 YYEEEE. The CDR3 here is CASSFSTGMNTEAFF. The DNA for the CDR3 is TGTGCCAGCAGCTTCTCTACAGGGATGAACACTGAAGCTTTCTTT.

The V gene is TRBV14, the J gene TRBJ2-1, with a tentative D call TRBD2 (6 bases). The V end lost 5 bases, the J end lost 4 bases, and 21 bases lay between the germline ends. Germline V CDR1 and CDR2: SGHDN, FVKESK. This CDR3 has 17 amino acids. This CDR3 is CASSATRSTFIYNEQFF. The CDR3, as DNA: TGTGCCAGCAGCGCGACTAGGAGTACCTTTATTTACAATGAGCAGTTCTTC.

The rearrangement uses TRBV11-2 and TRBJ2-1; 7 nucleotides line up with TRBD2. The germline V gene has CDR1 SGHAT and CDR2 FQNNGV. The CDR3 is made up of 17 amino acids. Trimming at V came to 5 bases and at J to 0 bases, leaving 10 bases not matched to a gene. The CDR3 is CASSARLAPSSYNEQFF. For the CDR3, the DNA is TGTGCCAGCAGCGCCCGACTAGCTCCGAGCTCCTACAATGAGCAGTTCTTC.

The rearrangement links TRBV6-5 to TRBJ1-1; no clear D. The germline CDR1 and CDR2 sequences are MNHEY and SVGAGI. Trimming removed 8 bases from V and 5 bases from J, with 9 bases in between. The CDR3 loop spans 11 amino acids. CDR3 DNA sequence: TGTGCCAGCTCAGACGGGACTGAAGCTTTCTTT. The encoded protein is CASSDGTEAFF.

The rearrangement joins TRBV9 to TRBJ1-1; 8 nucleotides line up with TRBD1. Germline CDR1 is SGDLS and CDR2 is YYNGEE. The CDR3 is 15 residues long. V trimming: 0 bases; J trimming: 4 bases; junction bases outside the gene matches: 5. CDR3 DNA sequence: TGTGCCAGCAGCGTAGCTCAGGGGGCCGGCACTGAAGCTTTCTTT. Amino acid sequence: CASSVAQGAGTEAFF.

The chain recombines TRBV6-6 with TRBJ2-2; tentative D call: TRBD1 (6 bases). The CDR3 length is 15 residues. Trimming left V 2 bases short and J 1 base short, with 8 bases between. Germline lookup yields CDR1 MNHNY and CDR2 SVGAGI (reference sequence). The CDR3 nucleotides are TGTGCCAGCAGTTACACAGGGATGAACACCGGGGAGCTGTTTTTT. This gives the protein CASSYTGMNTGELFF.

The chain couples TRBV6-5 to TRBJ2-7, with 8 bases lining up with TRBD1. With V trimmed by 2 bases and J by 3 bases, 6 bases remained unmatched. In germline, CDR1 is MNHEY, CDR2 SVGAGI. The CDR3 extends over 15 amino acids. CDR3 nucleotides: TGTGCCAGCAGTTACCTTTCCGGGACAGGCTACGAGCAGTACTTC. The encoded protein is CASSYLSGTGYEQYF.

The J gene is TRBJ2-2, the V gene TRBV5-1; no firm D call. The CDR3 consists of 15 residues. V dropped 4 bases and J dropped 2 bases, with 12 bases sitting between them. Germline V gives CDR1 SGHRS, CDR2 YFSETQ. The CDR3 spells CASSLPAPNTGELFF. CDR3 sequence (DNA): TGCGCCAGCAGCCTACCAGCGCCCAACACCGGGGAGCTGTTTTTT.

V usage is TRBV30 and J usage is TRBJ2-2; TRBD2 might be the D (6 bases). Germline V gene sequence: CDR1 GTSNPN, CDR2 SVGIG (reference sequence). The CDR3 has 15 amino acids. Trimming removed 1 base at V and 5 bases at J, with 14 bases between. CDR3: CAWSGREGRTGELFF. In DNA, the CDR3 is TGTGCCTGGAGTGGCCGCGAGGGGAGGACCGGGGAGCTGTTTTTT.

V gene TRBV5-1 combines with J gene TRBJ2-2; 9 bases are a match to TRBD1. Unmatched junction bases numbered 9, after V lost 4 bases and J lost 5 bases. CDR3 length: 16 residues. Germline V lookup: CDR1 SGHRS, CDR2 YFSETQ. CDR3 protein: CASSPDGTGTTGELFF. DNA for the CDR3: TGCGCCAGCAGCCCGGATGGGACAGGGACGACCGGGGAGCTGTTTTTT.

The gene calls are TRBV6-5 and TRBJ2-7; D gene uncertain. The germline CDR1 and CDR2 sequences are MNHEY and SVGAGI. With 9 bases removed from V and 3 bases from J, the gap between germline ends came to 15 bases. The CDR3 contains 13 residues. The CDR3 DNA reads TGTGCCAGTCAAAGAGGCAATGTCTACGAGCAGTACTTC. Translating gives CASQRGNVYEQYF.

This clone came up once. The chain combines TRBV9 with TRBJ1-1; D is perhaps TRBD1 (5 bases). The CDR3 totals 14 residues. Germline CDR1 SGDLS, CDR2 YYNGEE. Between the trimmed V and J ends, which lost 3 bases and 2 bases, there was a span of 11 bases. The CDR3 sequence: CASSGTTGNTEAFF. As DNA, the CDR3 is TGTGCCAGCAGCGGAACTACAGGTAACACTGAAGCTTTCTTT.